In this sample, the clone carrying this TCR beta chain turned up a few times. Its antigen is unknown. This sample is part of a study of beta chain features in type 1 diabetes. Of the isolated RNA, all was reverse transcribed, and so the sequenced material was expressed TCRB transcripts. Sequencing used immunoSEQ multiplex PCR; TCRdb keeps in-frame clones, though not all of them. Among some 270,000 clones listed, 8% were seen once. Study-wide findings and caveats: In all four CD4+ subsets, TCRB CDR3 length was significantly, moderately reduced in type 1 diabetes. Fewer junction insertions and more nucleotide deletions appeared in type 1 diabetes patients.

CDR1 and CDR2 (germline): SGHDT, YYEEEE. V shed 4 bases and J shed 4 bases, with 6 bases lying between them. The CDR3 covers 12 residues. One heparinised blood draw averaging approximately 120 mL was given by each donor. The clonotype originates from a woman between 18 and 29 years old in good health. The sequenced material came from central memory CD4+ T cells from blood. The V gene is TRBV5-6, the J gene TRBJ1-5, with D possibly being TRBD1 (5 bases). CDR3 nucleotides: TGTGCCAGCAGCCGACAGAATCAGCCCCAGCATTTT. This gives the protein CASSRQNQPQHF. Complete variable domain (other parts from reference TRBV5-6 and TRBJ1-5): DAGVTQSPTHLIKTRGQQVTLRCSPKSGHDTVSWYQQALGQGPQFIFQYYEEEERQRGNFPDRFSGHQFPNYSSELNVNALLLGDSALYLCASSRQNQPQHFGDGTRLSIL.